This T cell receptor beta chain comes out of a study of lymphopenia after photon versus proton radiotherapy. Generated by immunoSEQ multiplex PCR, the TCRdb table keeps only in-frame clones and is missing some. The sample has roughly 29,000 clones; approximately 86% are singletons. Findings of the study overall: Post-nadir TCR diversity decline inversely tracked overall survival among those who died.

The CDR3 runs 14 residues. V was clipped by 2 bases and J by 6 bases, with 12 bases between them. Germline V gives CDR1 MNHEY, CDR2 SVGAGI. Comment on this clone: Its specificity is not known.

The receptor comes from a woman aged 55-70 years with cholangiocarcinoma. Some clones in this sample may be carry-over from other donors' samples. The V gene is TRBV6-5, the J gene TRBJ2-3, with D perhaps TRBD2 (5 bases). The sequenced sample was peripheral blood, obtained from a patient treated with proton-based radiotherapy. CDR3 bases: TGTGCCAGCAGTTACGTTTTTACGGGGGATACGCAGTATTTT. This translates into CASSYVFTGDTQYF.